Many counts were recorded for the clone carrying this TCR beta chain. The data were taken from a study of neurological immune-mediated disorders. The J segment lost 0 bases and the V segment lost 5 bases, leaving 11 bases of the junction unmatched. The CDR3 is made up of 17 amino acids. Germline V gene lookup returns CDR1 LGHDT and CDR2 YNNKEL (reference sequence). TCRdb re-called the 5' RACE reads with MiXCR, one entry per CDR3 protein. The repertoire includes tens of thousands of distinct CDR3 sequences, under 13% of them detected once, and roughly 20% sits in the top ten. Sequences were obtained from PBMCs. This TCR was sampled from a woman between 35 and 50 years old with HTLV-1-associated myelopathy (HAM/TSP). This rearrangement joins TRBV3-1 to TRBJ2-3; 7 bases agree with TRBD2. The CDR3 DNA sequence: TGTGCCAGCAGCTTATTCGAGCGCGGGGGTAGCACAGATACGCAGTATTTT. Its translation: CASSLFERGGSTDTQYF.